This T cell receptor beta chain was obtained from a study of blood T cell repertoires in COVID-19. In the study overall: The analysed material was cDNA or gDNA that came from T cells, B-cell-depleted T cells, or PBMCs.

Per the original data handling: From reference gene primer amplification, estimates of nucleated cell counts were derived. Method: immunoSEQ multiplex PCR; TCRdb's copy keeps in-frame clones and lacks some. V and J calls and clone size are copied from that table; D and trimming were computed from the DNA. The data show 250,000 to 400,000 clones, 90% seen once. CDR1 and CDR2 (germline): LNHNV, YYDKDF (reference sequence). The length of the CDR3 is 13 residues. Trimming left V 5 bases short and J 7 bases short, with 14 bases between. Seattle patient enrollment occurred during active infection, with longitudinal follow-up thereafter.

The sequence was collected from a woman aged 25 to 45 with COVID-19, enrolled during active disease. The chain has TRBV15 and TRBJ1-2; D remains unclear. Material: peripheral blood. The CDR3, as DNA: TGTGCCACCAGCTTGCCAGGCGATTCTGGCTACACCTTC. Residues: CATSLPGDSGYTF.